Sequencing of this T cell receptor beta chain was carried out in a study of T cells in localized non-small cell lung cancer. Study observations and caveats: Higher blood T cell density went with longer overall survival. Because only a single region of the tumor was sequenced, heterogeneity remains possible. Appearance in adjacent lung was seen for a median around 55 of the top 100 tumor clones. Uninvolved adjacent lung had higher T cell clonality than tumor and all other tissues.

Sequencing used immunoSEQ multiplex PCR; TCRdb keeps in-frame clones, though not all of them. The sample has around 94,000 clones; over 80% are singletons. Worth noting for this clone: Its antigen is not known.

With V trimmed by 5 bases and J by 6 bases, 6 bases remained unmatched. CDR3 length equals 14 residues. Germline V gene sequence: CDR1 SGHTA, CDR2 FQGNSA. The chain employs TRBV7-2 and TRBJ2-7; 11 bases fit TRBD1. The TCR sequence derives from a man aged 35-69 years with stage I squamous cell lung carcinoma. Sequenced material: peripheral blood, taken before any cancer treatment. CDR3 residues: CASSRTGGEGEQYF. The CDR3 region has the DNA TGTGCCAGCAGCCGGACAGGGGGCGAAGGCGAGCAGTACTTC.